Below, 15 T cell receptor beta chains from the same sample are listed, as sequenced in a study of control samples from healthy donors and cancer patients. Using immunoSEQ multiplex PCR, the repertoire was profiled, and TCRdb retains in-frame clones only, with some absent. This table holds about 110,000 clones, almost 85% found once. Material: blood. The source is a man aged 18 to 29 in good health.

The rearrangement uses TRBV10-3 and TRBJ2-7, with D perhaps matching TRBD1 (6 bases). Germline lookup yields CDR1 ENHRY and CDR2 SYGVKD. Deletions cut 3 bases from V and 3 bases from J, with 12 bases between. The CDR3 spans 14 residues. In DNA form, the CDR3 reads TGTGCCATCAGTGAAAGGGACAAAGTCTACGAGCAGTACGTC. Translated: CAISERDKVYEQYV.

The chain has TRBV5-6 and TRBJ2-4, with a tentative D call TRBD2 (6 bases). CDR3 length: 17 amino acids. V dropped 4 bases and J dropped 0 bases, with 17 bases sitting between them. Germline assignment: CDR1 SGHDT and CDR2 YYEEEE. For the CDR3, the DNA is TGTGCCAGCAGCGCCCGGGCGGGAAATCTAGCCAAAAACATTCAGTACTTC. Encoded protein: CASSARAGNLAKNIQYF.

V gene TRBV2 combines with J gene TRBJ2-5; 8 nucleotides agree with TRBD1. V gave up 3 bases and J gave up 3 bases; unmatched junction bases: 3. The CDR3 runs to 14 residues. Germline V CDR1 and CDR2: SNHLY, FYNNEI. CDR3 nucleotides: TGTGCCAGCAGTGATCCAGGGGGCAAAGAGACCCAGTACTTC. It yields the protein CASSDPGGKETQYF.

The chain links TRBV9 to TRBJ1-1, with D unresolved. CDR1 SGDLS and CDR2 YYNGEE come from the germline V gene. This CDR3 has 15 residues. Trimming removed 0 bases at V and 4 bases at J, with 13 bases between. CDR3 region: CASSVESRFGTEAFF. The CDR3 nucleotides read TGTGCCAGCAGCGTAGAGTCCAGATTTGGCACTGAAGCTTTCTTT.

Here the CDR3 reads CASSPPGRSNTEAFF. In DNA, the CDR3 is TGTGCCAGCAGCCCCCCGGGCAGATCGAACACTGAAGCTTTCTTT. The V gene is TRBV6-5, the J gene TRBJ1-1; no clear D. Germline CDR1 and CDR2: MNHEY and SVGAGI. This CDR3 comprises 15 residues. The germline V and J ends were trimmed by 6 bases and 1 base, with 15 bases remaining between them.

The rearrangement uses TRBV2 and TRBJ2-7; 7 nucleotides match TRBD2. The CDR3 length is 14 residues. Germline V gives CDR1 SNHLY, CDR2 FYNNEI. J lost 1 base, V lost 1 base, and 1 base had no gene match. For the CDR3, the DNA is TGTGCCAGCAGTGAAGGGGGACTATCCTACGAGCAGTACTTC. It translates to CASSEGGLSYEQYF.

This chain links TRBV7-8 with TRBJ2-1, with TRBD2 matching over 9 bases. Germline lookup yields CDR1 SGHVS and CDR2 FQNEAQ. The CDR3 is 17 amino acids. With 4 bases clipped from V and 6 bases from J, the junction kept 13 bases outside the gene matches. The CDR3 sequence: CASSSRGLAGSSNEQFF. The CDR3 DNA reads as TGTGCCAGCAGCTCAAGAGGGCTAGCGGGGTCTTCCAATGAGCAGTTCTTC.

The chain uses TRBV4-2 and TRBJ2-7; no reliable D call. V gave up 5 bases and J gave up 2 bases, with 19 bases separating them. This CDR3 is 16 amino acids long. Germline CDR1 reads LGHNA; CDR2 reads YNFKEQ. CDR3 region: CASSYQDSELTYEQYF. The CDR3 DNA is TGTGCCAGCAGCTATCAAGATTCTGAATTAACCTACGAGCAGTACTTC.

The V and J genes are TRBV6-6 and TRBJ1-1, with 8 nucleotides matching TRBD1. V trimming: 4 bases; J trimming: 6 bases; junction bases outside the gene matches: 4. Germline V gives CDR1 MNHNY, CDR2 SVGAGI (reference sequence). This CDR3 has 13 amino acids. CDR3 amino acids: CASSFQGAAEAFF. CDR3 sequence (DNA): TGTGCCAGCAGTTTTCAGGGGGCGGCTGAAGCTTTCTTT.

The rearrangement links TRBV30 to TRBJ1-1; perhaps TRBD1 as D (6 bases). CDR3 length: 14 amino acids. Per germline, CDR1 GTSNPN and CDR2 SVGIG (reference sequence). Trimming stripped 0 bases from V and 2 bases from J, with 10 bases between. Here the CDR3 DNA reads TGTGCCTGGAGTGTGCGGGGGGCCAACACTGAAGCTTTCTTT. This sequence encodes CAWSVRGANTEAFF.

J is TRBJ2-3 and V is TRBV4-2, with TRBD2 identical over 12 bases. After removal of 0 bases from V and 6 bases from J, the junction contained 10 bases not matched to a gene. Germline CDR1 reads LGHNA; CDR2 reads YNFKEQ. CDR3 length: 18 amino acids. The DNA for the CDR3 is TGTGCCAGCAGCCAAGACCCTAGCGGGGGGGCAGTGTTTGATACGCAGTATTTT. This gives the protein CASSQDPSGGAVFDTQYF.

The V and J genes are TRBV27 and TRBJ2-7; tentative D call: TRBD1 (6 bases). Germline V gene lookup returns CDR1 MNHEY and CDR2 SMNVEV (reference sequence). The CDR3 covers 14 residues. The V end was cut by 8 bases, the J end by 1 base, with 15 bases between. CDR3 DNA sequence: TGTGCCAGCCTCGCCCGGGACACATCCTACGAGCAGTACGTC. Translation gives CASLARDTSYEQYV.

The chain combines TRBV7-9 with TRBJ2-5, with a possible D match to TRBD1 (6 bases). Germline lookup yields CDR1 SEHNR and CDR2 FQNEAQ (reference sequence). This CDR3 comprises 15 residues. V was pared by 5 bases and J by 4 bases, with 17 bases between. The CDR3 DNA sequence: TGTGCCAGCAGCACCCCGGTTGGGACATCAGAGACCCAGTACTTC. Amino acids: CASSTPVGTSETQYF.

A few counts support this clone. The chain employs TRBV28 and TRBJ1-2; 9 positions agree with TRBD1. Germline CDR1 MDHEN, CDR2 SYDVKM. V trimming: 0 bases; J trimming: 8 bases; junction bases outside the gene matches: 4. The CDR3 length is 14 residues. As DNA, the CDR3 is TGTGCCAGCAGTTTATGGACAGGGGGTCTGGGCTACACCTTC. Protein: CASSLWTGGLGYTF.

The V call is TRBV4-3, the J call TRBJ1-1; D unclear. V was shortened by 0 bases and J by 3 bases, with 8 bases between the two germline ends. The V gene's germline CDR1 is LGHNA and CDR2 YSLEER. CDR3 length: 14 amino acids. CDR3 sequence reads: CASSQDIYDTEAFF. The CDR3 DNA sequence: TGCGCCAGCAGCCAAGATATATATGACACTGAAGCTTTCTTT.